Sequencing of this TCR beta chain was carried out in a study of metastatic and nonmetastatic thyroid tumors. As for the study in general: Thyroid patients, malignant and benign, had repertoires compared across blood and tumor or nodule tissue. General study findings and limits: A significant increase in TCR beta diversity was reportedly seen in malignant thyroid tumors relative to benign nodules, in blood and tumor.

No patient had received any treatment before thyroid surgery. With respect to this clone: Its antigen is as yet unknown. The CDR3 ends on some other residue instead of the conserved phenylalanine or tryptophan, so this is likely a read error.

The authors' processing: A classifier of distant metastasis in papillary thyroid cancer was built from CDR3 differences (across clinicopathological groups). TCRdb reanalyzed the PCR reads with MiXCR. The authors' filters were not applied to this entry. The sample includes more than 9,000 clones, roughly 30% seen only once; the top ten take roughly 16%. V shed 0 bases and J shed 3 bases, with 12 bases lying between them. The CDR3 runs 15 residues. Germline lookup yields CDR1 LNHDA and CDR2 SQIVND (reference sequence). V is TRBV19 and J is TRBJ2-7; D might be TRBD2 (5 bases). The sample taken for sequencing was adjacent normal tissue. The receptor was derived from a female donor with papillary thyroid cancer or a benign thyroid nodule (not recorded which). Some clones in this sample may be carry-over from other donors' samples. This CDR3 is CASSIDSGKGYEQYI. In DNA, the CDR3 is TGTGCCAGTAGTATAGATTCGGGAAAAGGCTACGAGCAGTACATC.